Following are 17 T cell receptor beta chains from one sample sequenced in a study of shared clonotypes between healthy human individuals. TCRdb's table, derived via immunoSEQ multiplex PCR, lists solely in-frame clones and lacks some. In the table there are some 2,100,000 clones, 90% to 97% of which are singletons. The specimen sequenced was naive CD4+ T cells sorted from blood. Subset: CD45RA+ positively selected. The receptors derive from a man aged 18 to 35 in good health.

The chain joins TRBV6-5 to TRBJ2-1, with TRBD1 matching 8 bases. V gave up 4 bases and J gave up 7 bases; unmatched junction bases: 9. Per germline, CDR1 MNHEY and CDR2 SVGAGI. CDR3 length: 15 residues. CDR3 amino acids: CASSWGQAGPNEQFF. The CDR3 region has the DNA TGTGCCAGCAGTTGGGGACAGGCCGGACCGAATGAGCAGTTCTTC.

The chain links TRBV6-5 to TRBJ1-1, with D possibly being TRBD1 (5 bases). The CDR3 length is 14 residues. V lost 4 bases and J 0 bases, leaving 9 bases between the germline ends. CDR1 and CDR2 from the germline V gene are MNHEY and SVGAGI. This CDR3 reads CASSFDRLNTEAFF. The CDR3, as DNA: TGTGCCAGCAGTTTTGACAGACTGAACACTGAAGCTTTCTTT.

The chain couples TRBV10-1 to TRBJ2-7; tentatively, D is TRBD1 (6 bases). CDR1 WNHNN and CDR2 SYGVQD come from the germline V gene (reference sequence). The CDR3 has 13 amino acids. V shed 4 bases and J shed 3 bases, with 10 bases lying between them. Here the CDR3 DNA reads TGCGCCAGCAGTGCCCAGGGGAACTACGAGCAGTACTTC. Translating it yields CASSAQGNYEQYF.

This clone was found a few times. Different DNA sequences within this sample yield the same CDR3. J is TRBJ2-7 and V is TRBV9; D unclear. Germline-derived CDR1 and CDR2 are SGDLS and YYNGEE. The CDR3 sequence is 12 residues long. V was cut by 0 bases and J by 3 bases, with 4 bases left in between. CDR3 protein: CASSVDDYEQYF. The CDR3 DNA is TGTGCCAGCAGCGTAGATGACTACGAGCAGTACTTC.

With regard to this clone: The sample contains more than one DNA sequence encoding this CDR3. V gene TRBV5-1 combines with J gene TRBJ2-3; 11 nucleotides match TRBD2. Trimming took 4 bases from V and 1 from J; bases not matched to a gene: 2. CDR1 is SGHRS, CDR2 YFSETQ, per germline. This CDR3 region has 15 residues. The CDR3 is CASSLSGGGTDTQYF. The CDR3 DNA reads TGCGCCAGCAGCCTTAGCGGGGGGGGCACAGATACGCAGTATTTT.

The J gene is TRBJ2-7, the V gene TRBV28, with 10 bases matching TRBD1. The junction had 10 bases not matched to a gene; V was cut back by 4 bases and J by 7 bases. The germline CDR1 and CDR2 sequences are MDHEN and SYDVKM. The CDR3 is 15 residues long. CDR3 region: CASSSTGTGENEQYF. In DNA, the CDR3 is TGTGCCAGCAGTTCTACCGGGACAGGGGAGAATGAGCAGTACTTC.

The chain has TRBV11-2 and TRBJ2-3; D may correspond to TRBD1 or TRBD2 (5 bases each). The V gene lost 2 bases and the J gene lost 6 bases, with 15 bases spanning the gap. The CDR3 contains 15 residues. Germline CDR1 reads SGHAT; CDR2 reads FQNNGV. CDR3: CASSLPGARADTQYF. CDR3 coding DNA: TGTGCCAGCAGCTTACCCGGGGCGAGGGCCGATACGCAGTATTTT.

This chain joins TRBV6-6 and TRBJ1-2, with unresolved D. V was clipped by 4 bases and J by 3 bases, with 9 bases between them. Germline CDR1 is MNHNY and CDR2 is SVGAGI (reference sequence). The CDR3 contains 13 residues. The CDR3 here is CASSFGPDYGYTF. The CDR3, as DNA: TGTGCCAGCAGTTTTGGGCCAGACTATGGCTACACCTTC.

The chain has TRBV5-1 and TRBJ2-5, with D unclear. The CDR3 has 15 residues. V was cut by 0 bases and J by 2 bases, with 11 bases left in between. Germline assignment: CDR1 SGHRS and CDR2 YFSETQ. The CDR3 protein is CASSLAAGPQETQYF. CDR3 nucleotide sequence: TGCGCCAGCAGCTTGGCTGCAGGACCGCAAGAGACCCAGTACTTC.

The gene calls are TRBV28 and TRBJ2-1; the match to TRBD1 covers 9 bases. The CDR3 runs to 15 residues. Germline V gene data show CDR1 as MDHEN and CDR2 as SYDVKM. After removal of 5 bases from V and 6 bases from J, the junction contained 8 bases not matched to a gene. The CDR3 sequence is CASSPAGTGLNEQFF. Here the CDR3 DNA reads TGTGCCAGCAGTCCCGCCGGGACAGGGCTCAATGAGCAGTTCTTC. The whole variable domain, remainder taken from reference TRBV28 and TRBJ2-1, is DVKVTQSSRYLVKRTGEKVFLECVQDMDHENMFWYRQDPGLGLRLIYFSYDVKMKEKGDIPEGYSVSREKKERFSLILESASTNQTSMYLCASSPAGTGLNEQFFGPGTRLTVL.

The chain recombines TRBV18 with TRBJ1-5; D is unresolved. V was cut by 5 bases and J by 4 bases, with 9 bases left in between. The CDR3 is 13 amino acids. CDR1 is KGHSH, CDR2 LQKENI, per germline. The CDR3 is CASSTDGNQPQHF. The CDR3 nucleotides are TGTGCCAGCTCAACAGACGGGAATCAGCCCCAGCATTTT.

This clone has only one observation. V is TRBV11-3 and J is TRBJ2-2, with D possibly being TRBD1 (6 bases). Trimming removed 0 bases at V and 0 bases at J, with 14 bases between. Germline CDR1 is SGHNT and CDR2 is YENEEA. CDR3 size: 18 residues. The CDR3 is CASSLDRLGHANTGELFF. CDR3 bases: TGTGCCAGCAGCTTAGACCGTCTGGGACACGCGAACACCGGGGAGCTGTTTTTT.

CDR3 residues: CASQEDRGPIYEQYF. The CDR3 nucleotides are TGTGCCAGCCAGGAGGACAGGGGCCCCATCTACGAGCAGTACTTC. The V call is TRBV11-2, the J call TRBJ2-7, with 9 bases that match TRBD1. This CDR3 is built from 15 residues. CDR1 is SGHAT and CDR2 is FQNNGV in the germline V gene. The V and J ends lost 8 bases and 3 bases, in that order; junction bases with no gene match: 11.

This chain joins TRBV2 and TRBJ2-3, with D possibly being TRBD2 (6 bases). The V gene lost 7 bases and the J gene lost 2 bases, with 13 bases spanning the gap. The germline V gene has CDR1 SNHLY and CDR2 FYNNEI. CDR3 length equals 14 residues. The CDR3 region has the DNA TGTGCCAGCATTCGGAGGGAGAACACAGATACGCAGTATTTT. Its protein product is CASIRRENTDTQYF.

Regarding this clone: A much larger clone lies one base from this, so it may be a read error. Other DNA variants within this sample encode the same CDR3. The chain carries TRBV5-1 and TRBJ2-7; D is ambiguous. CDR3 size: 11 residues. The germline V and J ends were trimmed by 2 bases and 4 bases, with 4 bases remaining between them. From germline, CDR1 is SGHRS and CDR2 YFSETQ. The CDR3 spells CASSLGYEQYF. CDR3 in DNA: TGCGCCAGCAGCTTAGGTTACGAGCAGTACTTC.

About this clone: This specimen includes other DNA sequences encoding the same CDR3. This rearrangement joins TRBV10-3 to TRBJ2-2; no definite D call. The CDR3 totals 14 residues. CDR1 is ENHRY, CDR2 SYGVKD, per germline. Between the trimmed V and J ends, which lost 0 bases and 6 bases, there was a span of 8 bases. The CDR3 loop is CAISESRVPGELFF. The DNA of the CDR3 is TGTGCCATCAGTGAGTCAAGGGTCCCCGGGGAGCTGTTTTTT.

The V and J genes are TRBV10-3 and TRBJ2-1; D not resolved. V lost 4 bases and J 7 bases, leaving 8 bases between the germline ends. The germline V gene encodes CDR1 ENHRY and CDR2 SYGVKD. CDR3 size: 12 residues. CDR3: CAISGLPNEQFF. DNA of the CDR3: TGTGCCATCAGTGGGCTCCCTAATGAGCAGTTCTTC.